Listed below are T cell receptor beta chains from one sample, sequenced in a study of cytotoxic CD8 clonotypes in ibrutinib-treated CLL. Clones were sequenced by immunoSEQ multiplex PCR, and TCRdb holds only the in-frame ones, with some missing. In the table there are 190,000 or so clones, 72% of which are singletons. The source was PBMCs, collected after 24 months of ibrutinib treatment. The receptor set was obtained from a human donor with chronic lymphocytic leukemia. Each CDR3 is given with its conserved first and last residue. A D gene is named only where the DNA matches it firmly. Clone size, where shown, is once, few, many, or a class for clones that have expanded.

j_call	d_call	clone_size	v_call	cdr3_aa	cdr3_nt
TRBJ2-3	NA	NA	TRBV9	CASSVVRGLTDTQYF	TGTGCCAGCAGCGTAGTTCGCGGTCTCACAGATACGCAGTATTTT
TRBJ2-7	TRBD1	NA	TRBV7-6	CASSASGTGSYEQYF	TGTGCCAGCAGCGCCTCCGGGACAGGCTCCTACGAGCAGTACTTC
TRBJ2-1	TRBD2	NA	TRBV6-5	CASSYGTSLTNEQFF	TGTGCCAGCAGTTACGGGACTAGTCTTACCAATGAGCAGTTCTTC
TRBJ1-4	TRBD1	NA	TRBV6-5	CASRGQGGREKLFF	TGTGCCAGCAGGGGACAGGGGGGACGTGAAAAACTGTTTTTT
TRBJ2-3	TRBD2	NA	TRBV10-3	CAISESRLREDSTAQYF	TGTGCCATCAGTGAGTCGAGGCTGCGGGAGGACTCCACGGCGCAGTATTTT
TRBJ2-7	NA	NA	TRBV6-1	CASSDSYEQYF	TGTGCCAGTTCTGACAGCTACGAGCAGTACTTC
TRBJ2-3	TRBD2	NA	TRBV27	CASSFRPLGAGDTDTQYF	TGTGCCAGCAGTTTTAGGCCCCTTGGAGCGGGAGACACAGATACGCAGTATTTT
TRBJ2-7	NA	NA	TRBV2	CASSDQGTSYEQYF	TGTGCCAGCAGTGATCAGGGTACGTCCTACGAGCAGTACTTC
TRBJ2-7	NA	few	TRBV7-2	CASSYRPLREIQQYF	TGTGCCAGCAGCTACAGACCGTTACGGGAGATCCAGCAGTACTTC
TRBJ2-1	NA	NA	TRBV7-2	CASSTSWANEQFF	TGTGCCAGCAGCACCAGCTGGGCCAATGAGCAGTTCTTC
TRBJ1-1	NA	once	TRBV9	CASSPGRGEAFF	TGTGCCAGCAGCCCAGGTCGGGGGGAAGCTTTCTTT
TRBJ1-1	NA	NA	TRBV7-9	CASRKDITNTEAFF	TGTGCCAGCAGGAAGGACATTACGAACACTGAAGCTTTCTTT
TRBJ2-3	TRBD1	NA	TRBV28	CASTRQGEVTDTQYF	TGTGCCAGCACCAGACAGGGAGAGGTCACAGATACGCAGTATTTT
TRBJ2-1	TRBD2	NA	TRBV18	CASHREAKNNEQFF	TGTGCCAGCCACCGGGAGGCTAAGAACAATGAGCAGTTCTTC
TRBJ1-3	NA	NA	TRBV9	CASSPLPTSSSGNTIYF	TGTGCCAGCAGCCCTCTACCCACCTCGAGCTCTGGAAACACCATATATTTT
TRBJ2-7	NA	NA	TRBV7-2	CASSLGQIYEQYF	TGTGCCAGCAGCTTAGGGCAGATCTACGAGCAGTACTTC
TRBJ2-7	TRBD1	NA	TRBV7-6	CASTRGGGSRTYQGYEQYF	TGTGCCAGCACGAGAGGGGGCGGTAGCAGAACCTACCAGGGCTACGAGCAGTACTTC
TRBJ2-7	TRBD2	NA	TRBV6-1	CASREAYYEQYF	TGTGCCAGCCGGGAGGCGTACTACGAGCAGTACTTC
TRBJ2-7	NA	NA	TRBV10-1	CASTEDDSYEQYF	TGCGCCAGCACGGAGGACGACTCCTACGAGCAGTACTTC
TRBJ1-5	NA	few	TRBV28	CASYAVQWSNQPQHF	TGTGCCAGCTATGCGGTTCAATGGAGCAATCAGCCCCAGCATTTT
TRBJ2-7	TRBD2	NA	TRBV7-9	CASAVGGGAVNEQYF	TGTGCCAGCGCGGTCGGGGGAGGGGCGGTCAACGAGCAGTACTTC
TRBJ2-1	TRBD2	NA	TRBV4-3	CASSQDWTSGPTYNEQFF	TGCGCCAGCAGCCAAGATTGGACTAGCGGCCCGACCTACAATGAGCAGTTCTTC
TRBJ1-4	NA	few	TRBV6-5	CASRKSGSLEKLFF	TGTGCCAGCAGGAAATCGGGGTCCCTTGAAAAACTGTTTTTT
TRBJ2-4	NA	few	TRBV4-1	CASSQPPRQGGIQYF	TGCGCCAGCAGCCAACCCCCCAGGCAGGGTGGTATTCAGTACTTC
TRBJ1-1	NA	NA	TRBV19	CASRVGPDTEAFF	TGTGCCAGTAGAGTCGGACCGGATACTGAAGCTTTCTTT
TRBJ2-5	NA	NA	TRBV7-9	CASSLESGQETQYF	TGTGCCAGCAGCTTAGAGAGCGGGCAAGAGACCCAGTACTTC
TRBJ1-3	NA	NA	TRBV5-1	CASSPGTNSGNTIYF	TGCGCCAGCAGCCCCGGGACGAACTCTGGAAACACCATATATTTT
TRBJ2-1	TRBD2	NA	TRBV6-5	CASSTRTSRHEQFF	TGTGCCAGCAGCACCCGGACTAGCCGACATGAGCAGTTCTTC
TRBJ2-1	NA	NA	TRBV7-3	CASSSRRDTLNEQFF	TGTGCCAGCAGCTCCCGCCGGGACACCCTCAATGAGCAGTTCTTC
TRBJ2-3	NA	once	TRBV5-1	CASSLASGTDTQYF	TGCGCCAGCAGCTTGGCCTCCGGGACAGATACGCAGTATTTT
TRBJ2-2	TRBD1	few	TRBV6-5	CASSHDRGTGELFF	TGTGCCAGCAGTCACGACAGGGGCACCGGGGAGCTGTTTTTT
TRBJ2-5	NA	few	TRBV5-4	CASSLVSGAAQYF	TGTGCCAGCAGCTTGGTATCTGGAGCGGCCCAGTACTTC